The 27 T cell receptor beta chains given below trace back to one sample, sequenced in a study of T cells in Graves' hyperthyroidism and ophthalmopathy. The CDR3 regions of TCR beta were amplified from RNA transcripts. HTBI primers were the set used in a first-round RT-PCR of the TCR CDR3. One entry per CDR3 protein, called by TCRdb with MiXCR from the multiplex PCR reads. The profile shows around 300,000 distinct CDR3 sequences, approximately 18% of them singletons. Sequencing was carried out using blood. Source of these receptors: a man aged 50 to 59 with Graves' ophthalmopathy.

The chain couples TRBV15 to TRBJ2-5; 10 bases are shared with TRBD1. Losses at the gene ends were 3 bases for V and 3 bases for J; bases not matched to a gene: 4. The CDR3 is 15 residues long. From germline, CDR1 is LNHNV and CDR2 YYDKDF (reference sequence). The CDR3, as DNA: TGTGCCACCAGCAGGGACAGGGGGTACGAAGAGACCCAGTACTTC. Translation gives CATSRDRGYEETQYF.

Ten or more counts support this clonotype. CDR3: CASGGLAGGTDTQYF. DNA for the CDR3: TGCGCCAGCGGAGGACTAGCGGGAGGCACAGATACGCAGTATTTT. This chain links TRBV10-2 with TRBJ2-3; 13 bases line up with TRBD2. Germline V CDR1 and CDR2: WSHSY, SAAADI. V gave up 8 bases and J gave up 1 base; unmatched junction bases: 3. The CDR3 contains 15 residues.

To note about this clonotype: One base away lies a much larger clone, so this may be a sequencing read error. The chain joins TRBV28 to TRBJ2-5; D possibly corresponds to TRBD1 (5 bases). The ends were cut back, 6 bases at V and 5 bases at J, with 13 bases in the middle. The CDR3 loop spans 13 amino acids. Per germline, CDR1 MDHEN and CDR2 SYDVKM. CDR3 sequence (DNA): TGTGCCAGCAGCACCGGCAGGGTCGAGACCCAGTACTTC. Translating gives CASSTGRVETQYF.

The CDR3 sequence: CASSSRTSGRADTQYF. DNA for the CDR3: TGTGCCAGCAGCTCTCGGACTAGCGGGAGGGCAGATACGCAGTATTTT. The chain employs TRBV9 and TRBJ2-3; 15 nucleotides agree with TRBD2. There are 16 residues in the CDR3. V shed 4 bases and J 4 bases; nucleotides not matched to a gene: 4. Germline values: CDR1 SGDLS, CDR2 YYNGEE.

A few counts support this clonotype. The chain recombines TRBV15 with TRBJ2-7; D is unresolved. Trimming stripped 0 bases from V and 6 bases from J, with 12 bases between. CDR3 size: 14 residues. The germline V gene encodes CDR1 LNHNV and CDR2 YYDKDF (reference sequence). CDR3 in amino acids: CATSRDKFSGEQYF. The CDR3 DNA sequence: TGTGCCACCAGCAGAGATAAGTTTTCTGGCGAGCAGTACTTC.

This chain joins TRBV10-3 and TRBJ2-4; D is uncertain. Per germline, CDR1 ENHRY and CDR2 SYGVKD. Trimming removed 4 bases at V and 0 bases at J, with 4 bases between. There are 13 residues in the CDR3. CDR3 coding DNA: TGTGCCATCAGTGCAGAAGCCAAAAACATTCAGTACTTC. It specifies CAISAEAKNIQYF.

The CDR3 region is CASSSTRGTGELFF. As DNA, the CDR3 is TGTGCCAGTAGTTCGACTAGGGGCACCGGGGAGCTGTTTTTT. The genes are TRBV19 and TRBJ2-2; D is perhaps TRBD2 (6 bases). From germline, CDR1 is LNHDA and CDR2 SQIVND (reference sequence). This CDR3 comprises 14 residues. V gave up 5 bases and J gave up 4 bases, with 11 bases separating them.

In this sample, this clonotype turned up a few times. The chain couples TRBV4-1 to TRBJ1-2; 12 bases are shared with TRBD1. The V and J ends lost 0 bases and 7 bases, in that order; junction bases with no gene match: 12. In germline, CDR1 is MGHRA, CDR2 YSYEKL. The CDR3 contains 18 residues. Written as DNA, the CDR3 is TGCGCCAGCAGCCAAGATTGGGACAGGGGGCAAAACCATCTTGGCTACACCTTC. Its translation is CASSQDWDRGQNHLGYTF.

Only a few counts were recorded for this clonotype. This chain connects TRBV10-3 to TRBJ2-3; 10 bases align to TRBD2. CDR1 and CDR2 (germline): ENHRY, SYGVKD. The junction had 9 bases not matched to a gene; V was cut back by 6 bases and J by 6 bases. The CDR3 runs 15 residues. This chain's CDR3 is CAISLLAGTADTQYF. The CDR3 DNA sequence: TGTGCCATCAGCCTACTAGCGGGGACGGCGGATACGCAGTATTTT.

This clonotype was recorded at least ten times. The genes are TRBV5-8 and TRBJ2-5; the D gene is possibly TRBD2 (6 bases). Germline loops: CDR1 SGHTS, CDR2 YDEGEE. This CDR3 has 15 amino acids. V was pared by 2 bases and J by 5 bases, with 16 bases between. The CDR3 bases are TGTGCCAGCAGCTTTCCGGGACTCGGAGGGGAGACCCAGTACTTC. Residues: CASSFPGLGGETQYF.

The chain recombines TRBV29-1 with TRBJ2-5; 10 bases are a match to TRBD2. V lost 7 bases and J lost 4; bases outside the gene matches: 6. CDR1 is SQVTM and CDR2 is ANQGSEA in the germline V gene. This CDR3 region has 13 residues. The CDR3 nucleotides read TGCAGCGCTGTAGCGGGAGGAGGAGAGACCCAGTACTTC. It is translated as CSAVAGGGETQYF.

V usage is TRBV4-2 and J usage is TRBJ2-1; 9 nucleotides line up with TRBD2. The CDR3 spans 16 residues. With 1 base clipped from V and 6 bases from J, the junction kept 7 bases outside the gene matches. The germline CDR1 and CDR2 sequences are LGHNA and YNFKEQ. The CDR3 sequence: CASSQVASGTGNEQFF. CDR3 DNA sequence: TGTGCCAGCAGCCAAGTGGCTAGCGGGACGGGCAATGAGCAGTTCTTC.

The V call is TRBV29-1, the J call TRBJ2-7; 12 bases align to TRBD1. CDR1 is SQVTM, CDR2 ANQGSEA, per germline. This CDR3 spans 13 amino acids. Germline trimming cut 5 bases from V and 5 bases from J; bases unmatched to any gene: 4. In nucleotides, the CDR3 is TGCAGCGTTCGGGACAGGGGGCAAAACGAGCAGTACTTC. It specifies CSVRDRGQNEQYF.

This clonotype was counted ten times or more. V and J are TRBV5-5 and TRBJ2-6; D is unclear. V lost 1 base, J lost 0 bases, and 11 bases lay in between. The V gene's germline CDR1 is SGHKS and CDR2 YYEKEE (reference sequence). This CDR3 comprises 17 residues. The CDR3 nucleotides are TGTGCCAGCAGCTTGTCGGGCACATACTCTGGGGCCAACGTCCTGACTTTC. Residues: CASSLSGTYSGANVLTF.

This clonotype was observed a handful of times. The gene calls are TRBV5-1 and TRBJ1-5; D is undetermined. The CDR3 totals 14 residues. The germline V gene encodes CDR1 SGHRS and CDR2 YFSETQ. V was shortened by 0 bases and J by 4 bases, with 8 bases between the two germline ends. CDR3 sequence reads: CASSLDAGNQPQHF. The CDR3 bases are TGCGCCAGCAGCTTGGACGCCGGAAATCAGCCCCAGCATTTT. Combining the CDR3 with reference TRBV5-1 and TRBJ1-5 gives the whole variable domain KAGVTQTPRYLIKTRGQQVTLSCSPISGHRSVSWYQQTPGQGLQFLFEYFSETQRNKGNFPGRFSGRQFSNSRSEMNVSTLELGDSALYLCASSLDAGNQPQHFGDGTRLSIL.

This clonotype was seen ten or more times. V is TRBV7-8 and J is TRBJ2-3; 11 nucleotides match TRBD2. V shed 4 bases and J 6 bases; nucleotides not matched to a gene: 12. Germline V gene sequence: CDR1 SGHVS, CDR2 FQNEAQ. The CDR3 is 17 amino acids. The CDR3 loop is CASSSGLLAGGRDTQYF. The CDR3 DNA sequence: TGTGCCAGCAGCTCCGGACTTCTAGCGGGAGGAAGGGATACGCAGTATTTT.

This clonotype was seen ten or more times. For the CDR3, the DNA is TGTGCCAGCAGCCAAGAGCCGGGCGTCTCAGAAGCTTTCTTT. Its translation: CASSQEPGVSEAFF. The gene calls are TRBV3-1 and TRBJ1-1; D unresolved. Germline assignment: CDR1 LGHDT and CDR2 YNNKEL (reference sequence). V was pared by 0 bases and J by 8 bases, with 13 bases between. CDR3 length: 14 residues.

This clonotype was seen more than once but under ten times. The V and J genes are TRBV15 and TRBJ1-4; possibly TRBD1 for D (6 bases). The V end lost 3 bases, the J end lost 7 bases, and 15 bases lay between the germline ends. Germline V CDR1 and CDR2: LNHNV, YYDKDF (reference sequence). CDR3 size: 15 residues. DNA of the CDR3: TGTGCCACCAGCAGTCGAAGGGGGGCAGGTGAAAAACTGTTTTTT. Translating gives CATSSRRGAGEKLFF.

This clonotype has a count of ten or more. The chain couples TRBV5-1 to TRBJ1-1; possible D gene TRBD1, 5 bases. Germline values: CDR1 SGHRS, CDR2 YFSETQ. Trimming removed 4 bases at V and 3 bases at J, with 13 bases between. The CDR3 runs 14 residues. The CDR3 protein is CASSPARQYTEAFF. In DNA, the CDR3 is TGCGCCAGCAGCCCGGCAAGACAGTACACTGAAGCTTTCTTT.

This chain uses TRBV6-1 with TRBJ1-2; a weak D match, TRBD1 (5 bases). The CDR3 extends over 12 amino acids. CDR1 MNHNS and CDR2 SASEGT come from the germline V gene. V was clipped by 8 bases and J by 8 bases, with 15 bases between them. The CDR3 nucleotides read TGTGCCAGCCAAGACTCAGGGAGAGGCTACACCTTC. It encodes CASQDSGRGYTF.

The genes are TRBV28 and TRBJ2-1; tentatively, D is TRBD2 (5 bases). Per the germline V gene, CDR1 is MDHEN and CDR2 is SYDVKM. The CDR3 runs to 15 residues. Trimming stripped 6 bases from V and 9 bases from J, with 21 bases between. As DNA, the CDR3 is TGTGCCAGCAGCCCAGGTGTTGAGGGCGCAGGTGAGCAGTTCTTC. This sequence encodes CASSPGVEGAGEQFF.

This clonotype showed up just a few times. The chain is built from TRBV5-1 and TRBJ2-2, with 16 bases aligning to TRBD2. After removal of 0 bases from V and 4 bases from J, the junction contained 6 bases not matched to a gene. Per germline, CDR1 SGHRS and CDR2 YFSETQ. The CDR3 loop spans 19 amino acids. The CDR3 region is CASSLAGLAGGPGTGELFF. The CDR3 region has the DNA TGCGCCAGCAGCTTGGCGGGACTAGCGGGAGGGCCGGGCACCGGGGAGCTGTTTTTT.

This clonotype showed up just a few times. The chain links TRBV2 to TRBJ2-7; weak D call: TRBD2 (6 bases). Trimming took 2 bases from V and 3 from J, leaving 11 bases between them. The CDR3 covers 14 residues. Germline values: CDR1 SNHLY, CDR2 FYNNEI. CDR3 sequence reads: CASSEPGGGYEQYF. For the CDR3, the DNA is TGTGCCAGCAGTGAACCCGGGGGAGGCTACGAGCAGTACTTC.

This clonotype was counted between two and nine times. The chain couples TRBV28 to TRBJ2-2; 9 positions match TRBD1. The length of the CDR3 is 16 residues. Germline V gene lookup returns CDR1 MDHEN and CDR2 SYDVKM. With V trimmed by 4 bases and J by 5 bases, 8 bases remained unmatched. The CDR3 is CASSSGGQGYTGELFF. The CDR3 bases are TGTGCCAGCAGTTCAGGCGGACAGGGGTATACCGGGGAGCTGTTTTTT.

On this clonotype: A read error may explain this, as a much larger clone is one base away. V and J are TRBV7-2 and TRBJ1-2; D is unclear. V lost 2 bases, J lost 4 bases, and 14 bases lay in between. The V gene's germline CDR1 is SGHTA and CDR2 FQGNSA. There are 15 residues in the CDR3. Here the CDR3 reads CASSLQTESIYGYTF. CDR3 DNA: TGTGCCAGCAGCTTACAAACAGAGTCGATCTATGGCTACACCTTC.

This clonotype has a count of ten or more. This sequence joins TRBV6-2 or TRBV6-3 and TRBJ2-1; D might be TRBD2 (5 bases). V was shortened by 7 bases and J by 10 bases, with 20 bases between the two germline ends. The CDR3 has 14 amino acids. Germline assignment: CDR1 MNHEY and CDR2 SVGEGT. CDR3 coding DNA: TGTGCCAGCACCCTTACTGGCCGACTACGCGAGCAGTTCTTC. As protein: CASTLTGRLREQFF.

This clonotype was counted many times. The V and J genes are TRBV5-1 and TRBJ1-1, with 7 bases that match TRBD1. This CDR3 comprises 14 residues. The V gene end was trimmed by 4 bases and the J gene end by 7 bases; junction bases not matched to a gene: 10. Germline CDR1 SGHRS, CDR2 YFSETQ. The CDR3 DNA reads TGCGCCAGCAGCGGGGGAGACAGGGTCGGTGAAGCTTTCTTT. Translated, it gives CASSGGDRVGEAFF.